This T cell receptor beta chain comes out of a study of blood T cell repertoires in COVID-19 (dated by TCRdb to about 2020). The study in broad terms: Samples from collaborators originated in the United States, Italy and Spain and spanned both the acute and convalescent phases of COVID-19. The repertoires were made available in a free public database intended to serve as a resource for research on the immune response to SARS-CoV-2. The samples were drawn from the first 160 participants of the ongoing ImmuneRACE study and from 1,254 subjects provided by 6 global collaborators. Where available, HLA class I and class II types were obtained from metadata supplied by the sample provider rather than from assay-based typing. The sample metadata nearly always contained a de-identified subject ID, COVID-19 status, age in years and sex. The prospective study material was composed of cDNA or gDNA derived from T cells, B-cell-depleted T cells, or PBMCs. Subjects who had been exposed to COVID-19, were actively infected with it, or had recovered from it provided the deeply sampled blood TCRbeta repertoires that made up the dataset.

Details on this clone: Its antigen remains undetermined. It has no much larger one-base neighbor in the sample; base qualities were not kept.

The full study reports these points: The amount of clinical and demographic metadata varied by source and participant and was provided uncurated.

The immunoSEQ Assay, a bias-controlled multiplex PCR, was used to amplify TCRbeta CDR3 regions from genomic DNA. The paper's processing steps were these. The number of nucleated cells in each sample was estimated by amplification of reference gene primers within the assay. Sequence reads were collapsed and filtered to measure the absolute abundance of every unique TCRbeta CDR3 rearrangement. For each sample, productive Simpson clonality was calculated by taking the square root of Simpson's diversity index across productive rearrangements. What TCRdb holds here is the immuneACCESS table cut down to in-frame rearrangements. Part of the clones is not present; checked against another copy, under half of the missing clones reflect an unresolved V gene, and the others are unexplained. Clonal size and the V and J genes are those of that table, whereas D and trimming came from the DNA. The sample table records about 300,000 clones; around 87% of these occur just once. The ten largest clones add up to approximately 1.4% of the sample.

V is clipped by 7 bases and J by 4 bases, and the sequence between their germline boundaries is 10 bases long. According to the germline V gene (reference sequence), CDR1 reads MNHEY and CDR2 reads SMNVEV. Inclusive of the bounding cysteine and phenylalanine, the CDR3 is 13 residues long. Just the 39-base CDR3 DNA is kept, in frame starting at base 1. Samples from volunteer blood donors who had recovered from COVID-19 were contributed by a second Seattle source. Each collaborating institution followed its own protocols to collect whole blood in K2EDTA tubes. For TCRbeta analysis, collaborators shipped samples in one of three forms: frozen whole blood, isolated PBMCs, or DNA extracted from either of those sample types.

Recombination joined TRBV27 with TRBJ2-2, with the identity of the D gene unclear. The material sequenced was peripheral blood. The sequence came from a woman aged 40 to 50 who had recovered from COVID-19. The nucleotide sequence is TGTGCCAGCATTCCCCCCGGCACCGGGGAGCTGTTTTTT. It translates to CASIPPGTGELFF.